This entry concerns a single T cell receptor (beta chain). As yet, its antigen is unknown. Documented time point: blood 4 weeks post-SBRT, at nephrectomy. The treatment is: 15 Gy SBRT to primary tumor, nephrectomy 4 weeks later. Nephrectomy followed 15 Gy stereotactic body radiation by 4 weeks. The sample comes from a study of radiation and T cells in renal cell carcinoma. Study-wide results and caveats: Top tumor clonotypes rose in blood 2 weeks post-radiation, then contracted. No pretreatment tumor biopsies were available for baseline clonotypes.

V was pared by 6 bases and J by 4 bases, with 9 bases between. Germline V gene lookup returns CDR1 ENHRY and CDR2 SYGVKD. The CDR3 extends over 13 amino acids. Sequencing was performed with immunoSEQ multiplex PCR; in TCRdb, only in-frame clones are kept and a portion is missing. The sample shows 75,000 to 95,000 clones, around four fifths of them seen only once. The sequencing here drew on blood, taken from a patient whose treatment included radiotherapy and nephrectomy. The sequence was obtained from a man aged 45-65 years with renal cell carcinoma. This sequence joins TRBV10-3 and TRBJ2-2; D possibly corresponds to TRBD2 (5 bases). Here the CDR3 reads CAIRNRGTGELFF. In DNA form, the CDR3 reads TGTGCCATCAGGAACCGGGGCACCGGGGAGCTGTTTTTT.